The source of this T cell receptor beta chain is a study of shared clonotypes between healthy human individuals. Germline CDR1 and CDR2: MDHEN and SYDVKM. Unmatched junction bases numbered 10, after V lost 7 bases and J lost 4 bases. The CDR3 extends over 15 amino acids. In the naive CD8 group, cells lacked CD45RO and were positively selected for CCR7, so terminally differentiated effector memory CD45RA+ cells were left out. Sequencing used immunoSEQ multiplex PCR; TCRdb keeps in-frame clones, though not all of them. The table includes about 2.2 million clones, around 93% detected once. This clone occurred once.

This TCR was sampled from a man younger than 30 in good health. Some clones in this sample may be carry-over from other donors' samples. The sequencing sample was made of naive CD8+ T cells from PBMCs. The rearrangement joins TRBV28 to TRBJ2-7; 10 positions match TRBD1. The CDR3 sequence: CASTQTGGFIYEQYF. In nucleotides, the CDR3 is TGTGCCAGCACCCAGACAGGGGGCTTCATATACGAGCAGTACTTC. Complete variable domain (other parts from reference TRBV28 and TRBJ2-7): DVKVTQSSRYLVKRTGEKVFLECVQDMDHENMFWYRQDPGLGLRLIYFSYDVKMKEKGDIPEGYSVSREKKERFSLILESASTNQTSMYLCASTQTGGFIYEQYFGPGTRLTVT.